What follows is one TCR beta chain and its context. This sample is drawn from a study of blood T cell repertoires in COVID-19. Trimming removed 7 bases from V and 7 bases from J; junction bases left unmatched: 10. The CDR3 runs to 14 residues. Germline loops: CDR1 MDHEN, CDR2 SYDVKM. Some clones are missing from TCRdb's copy, which holds only in-frame ones; the method was immunoSEQ multiplex PCR. Among fewer than 350,000 clones listed, around 87% were seen once. The clonotype comes from a woman aged 30 to 39 who had recovered from COVID-19. The specimen sequenced was peripheral blood. V is TRBV28 and J is TRBJ2-1; 7 bases align to TRBD2. In DNA form, the CDR3 reads TGTGCCAGCAAGTTGGGCGGGAGTAGGAATGAGCAGTTCTTC. Its translation is CASKLGGSRNEQFF. The variable domain in full, with the rest retrieved from reference TRBV28 and TRBJ2-1, is DVKVTQSSRYLVKRTGEKVFLECVQDMDHENMFWYRQDPGLGLRLIYFSYDVKMKEKGDIPEGYSVSREKKERFSLILESASTNQTSMYLCASKLGGSRNEQFFGPGTRLTVL.